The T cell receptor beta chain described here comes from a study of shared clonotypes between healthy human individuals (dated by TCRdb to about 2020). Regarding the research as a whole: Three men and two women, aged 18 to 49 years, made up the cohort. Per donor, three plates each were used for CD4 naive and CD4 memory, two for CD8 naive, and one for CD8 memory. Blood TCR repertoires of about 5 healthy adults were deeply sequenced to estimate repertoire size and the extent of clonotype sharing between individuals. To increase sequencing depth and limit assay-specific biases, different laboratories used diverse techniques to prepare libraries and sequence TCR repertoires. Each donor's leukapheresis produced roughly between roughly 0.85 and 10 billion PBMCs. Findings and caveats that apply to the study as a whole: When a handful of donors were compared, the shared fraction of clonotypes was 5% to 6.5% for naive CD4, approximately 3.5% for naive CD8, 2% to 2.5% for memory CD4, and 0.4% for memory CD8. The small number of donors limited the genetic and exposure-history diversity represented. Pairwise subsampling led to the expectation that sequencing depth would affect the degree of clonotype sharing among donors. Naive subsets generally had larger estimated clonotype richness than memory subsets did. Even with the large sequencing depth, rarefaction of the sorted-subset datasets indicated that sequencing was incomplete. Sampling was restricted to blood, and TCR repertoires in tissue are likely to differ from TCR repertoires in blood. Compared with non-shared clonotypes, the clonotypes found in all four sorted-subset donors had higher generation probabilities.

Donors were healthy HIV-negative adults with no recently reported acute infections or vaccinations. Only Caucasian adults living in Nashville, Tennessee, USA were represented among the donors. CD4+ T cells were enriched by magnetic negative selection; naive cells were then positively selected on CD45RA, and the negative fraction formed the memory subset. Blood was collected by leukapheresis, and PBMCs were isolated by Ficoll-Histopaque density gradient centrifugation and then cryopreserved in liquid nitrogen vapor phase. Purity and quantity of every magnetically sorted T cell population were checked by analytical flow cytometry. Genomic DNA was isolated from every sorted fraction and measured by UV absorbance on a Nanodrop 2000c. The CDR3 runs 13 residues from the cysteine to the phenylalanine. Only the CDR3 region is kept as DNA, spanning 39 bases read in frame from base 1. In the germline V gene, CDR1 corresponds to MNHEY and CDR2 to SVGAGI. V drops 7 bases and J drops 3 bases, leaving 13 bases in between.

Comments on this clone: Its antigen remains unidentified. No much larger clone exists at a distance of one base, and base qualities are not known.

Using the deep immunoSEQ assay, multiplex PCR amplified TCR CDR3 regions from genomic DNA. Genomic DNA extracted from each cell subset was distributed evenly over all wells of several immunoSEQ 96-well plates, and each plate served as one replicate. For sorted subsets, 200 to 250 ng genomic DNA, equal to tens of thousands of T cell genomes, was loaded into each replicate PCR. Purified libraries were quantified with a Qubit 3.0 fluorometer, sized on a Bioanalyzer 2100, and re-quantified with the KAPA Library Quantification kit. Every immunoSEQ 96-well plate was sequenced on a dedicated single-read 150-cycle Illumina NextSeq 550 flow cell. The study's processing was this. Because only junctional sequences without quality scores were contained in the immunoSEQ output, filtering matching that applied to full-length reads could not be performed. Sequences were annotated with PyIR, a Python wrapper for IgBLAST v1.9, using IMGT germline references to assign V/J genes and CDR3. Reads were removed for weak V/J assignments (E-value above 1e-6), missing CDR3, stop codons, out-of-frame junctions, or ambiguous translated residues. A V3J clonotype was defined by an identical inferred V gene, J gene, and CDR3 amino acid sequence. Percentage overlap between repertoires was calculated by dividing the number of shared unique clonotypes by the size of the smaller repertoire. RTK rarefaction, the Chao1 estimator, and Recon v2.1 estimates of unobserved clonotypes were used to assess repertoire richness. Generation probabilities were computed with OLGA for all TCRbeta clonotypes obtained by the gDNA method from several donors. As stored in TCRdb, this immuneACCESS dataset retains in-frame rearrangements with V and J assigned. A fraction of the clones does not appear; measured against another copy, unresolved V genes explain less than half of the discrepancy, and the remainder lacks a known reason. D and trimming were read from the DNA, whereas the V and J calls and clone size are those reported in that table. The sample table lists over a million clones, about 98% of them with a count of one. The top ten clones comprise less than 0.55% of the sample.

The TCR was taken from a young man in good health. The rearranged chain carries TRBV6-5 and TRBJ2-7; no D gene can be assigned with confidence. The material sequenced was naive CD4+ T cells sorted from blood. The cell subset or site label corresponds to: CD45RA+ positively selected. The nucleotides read TGTGCCAGCAACCGGGCCCCTGGCTACGAGCAGTACTTC. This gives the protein CASNRAPGYEQYF.